This TCR beta chain was identified during a study of CD8 T cells in ankylosing spondylitis. TCRdb ran MiXCR on the 5' RACE reads and lists one entry per CDR3 protein. The table lists roughly 60,000 distinct CDR3 sequences, 6.2% of them singletons. Deletions cut 3 bases from V and 4 bases from J, with 15 bases between. Germline V gene sequence: CDR1 GTSNPN, CDR2 SVGIG (reference sequence). The CDR3 has 14 residues. This clonotype was seen many times. The source is a male donor with ankylosing spondylitis. V usage is TRBV30 and J usage is TRBJ1-2; possibly TRBD1 for D (5 bases). Source material: synovial fluid, either unsorted or a sorted T cell fraction (not recorded which). The CDR3 spells CAWRARGVVYGYTF. CDR3 in DNA: TGTGCCTGGAGGGCGCGGGGGGTCGTCTATGGCTACACCTTC. The whole variable domain, filled in from reference TRBV30 and TRBJ1-2, reads SQTIHQWPATLVQPVGSPLSLECTVEGTSNPNLYWYRQAAGRGLQLLFYSVGIGQISSEVPQNLSASRPQDRQFILSSKKLLLSDSGFYLCAWRARGVVYGYTFGSGTRLTVV.